This T cell receptor beta chain derives from a study of beta chain features in type 1 diabetes. This clone was seen a handful of times. Its antigen is not known. Points from the study as a whole: Fewer insertions but more deletions were seen at VDJ junctions in type 1 diabetes patients. A potential PCR bias toward shorter templates would be equal in patient and control samples. Shortening of TCRB CDR3s, moderate but significant, appeared in all four CD4+ subsets of Type 1 diabetes patients.

It was via CD45RO/CCR7/CD25/CD127/CD95/CD27 that CD4+ naive, central memory, regulatory and stem cell-like memory cells were sorted. Every isolated RNA sample was fully reverse transcribed, so sequencing captured expressed TCRB transcripts. The study sequenced naive, central memory and regulatory T cell samples to an average of approximately 3.5 million reads. Method: immunoSEQ multiplex PCR; TCRdb's copy keeps in-frame clones and lacks some. The profile shows about 280,000 clones, 15% of them singletons. The receptor was isolated from a man aged 18 to 29 with type 1 diabetes. The sample comprised naive CD4+ T cells from blood.

This chain's CDR3 is CASSLGAMRDEQYF. The CDR3 region has the DNA TGCGCCAGCAGCTTGGGGGCCATGAGGGACGAGCAGTACTTC. The genes are TRBV5-1 and TRBJ2-7, with a tentative D call TRBD2 (5 bases). Trimming pared 0 bases from V and 5 bases from J, leaving 12 bases between. Germline values: CDR1 SGHRS, CDR2 YFSETQ. The length of the CDR3 is 14 residues.